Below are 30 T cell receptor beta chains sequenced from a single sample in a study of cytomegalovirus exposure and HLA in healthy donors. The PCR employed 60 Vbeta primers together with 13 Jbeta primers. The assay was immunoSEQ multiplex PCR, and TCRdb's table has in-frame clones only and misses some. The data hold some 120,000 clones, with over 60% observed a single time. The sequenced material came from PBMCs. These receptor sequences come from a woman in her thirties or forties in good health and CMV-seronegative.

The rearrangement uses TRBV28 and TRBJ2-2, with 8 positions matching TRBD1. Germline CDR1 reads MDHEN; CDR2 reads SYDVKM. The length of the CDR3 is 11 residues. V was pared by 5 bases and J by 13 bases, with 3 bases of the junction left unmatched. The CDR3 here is CASSSRGPLFF. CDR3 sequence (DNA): TGTGCCAGCAGTAGCAGGGGGCCGCTGTTTTTT.

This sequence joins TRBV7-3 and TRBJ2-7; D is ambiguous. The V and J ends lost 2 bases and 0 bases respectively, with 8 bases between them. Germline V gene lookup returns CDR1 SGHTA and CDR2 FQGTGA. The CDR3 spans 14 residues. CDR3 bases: TGTGCCAGCAGCTTACAGTACGACTCCTACGAGCAGTACTTC. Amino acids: CASSLQYDSYEQYF.

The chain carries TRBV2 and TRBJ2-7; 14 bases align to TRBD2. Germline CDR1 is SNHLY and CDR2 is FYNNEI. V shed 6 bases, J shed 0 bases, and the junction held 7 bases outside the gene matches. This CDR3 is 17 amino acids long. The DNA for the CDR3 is TGTGCCAGCAGGCCCCCCGGGACTAGCGGGAGCTCCTACGAGCAGTACTTC. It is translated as CASRPPGTSGSSYEQYF.

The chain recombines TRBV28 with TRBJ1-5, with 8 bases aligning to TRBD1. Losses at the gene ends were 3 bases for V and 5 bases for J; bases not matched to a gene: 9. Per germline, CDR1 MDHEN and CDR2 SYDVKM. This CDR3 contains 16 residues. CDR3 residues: CASSLGTGLGHQPQHF. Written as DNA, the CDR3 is TGTGCCAGCAGTTTGGGGACAGGATTGGGTCATCAGCCCCAGCATTTT. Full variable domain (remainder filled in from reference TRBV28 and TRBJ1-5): DVKVTQSSRYLVKRTGEKVFLECVQDMDHENMFWYRQDPGLGLRLIYFSYDVKMKEKGDIPEGYSVSREKKERFSLILESASTNQTSMYLCASSLGTGLGHQPQHFGDGTRLSIL.

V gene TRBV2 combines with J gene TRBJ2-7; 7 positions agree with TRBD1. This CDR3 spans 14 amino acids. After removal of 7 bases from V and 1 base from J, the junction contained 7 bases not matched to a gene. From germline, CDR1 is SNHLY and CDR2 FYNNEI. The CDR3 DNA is TGTGCCAGCAAAAAGGGACAGCCATCCTACGAGCAGTACTTC. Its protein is CASKKGQPSYEQYF.

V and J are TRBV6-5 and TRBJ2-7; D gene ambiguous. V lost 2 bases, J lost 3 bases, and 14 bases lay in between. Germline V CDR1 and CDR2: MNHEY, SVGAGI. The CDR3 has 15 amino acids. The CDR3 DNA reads TGTGCCAGCAGTTACAGTAGTGGCTACTACTACGAGCAGTACTTC. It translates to CASSYSSGYYYEQYF.

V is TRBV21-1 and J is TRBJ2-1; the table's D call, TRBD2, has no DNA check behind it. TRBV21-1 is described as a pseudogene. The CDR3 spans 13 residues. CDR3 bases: TGTGCCAGCCCGGGGTTCTCCTACAATGAGCAGTTCTTC. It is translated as CASPGFSYNEQFF.

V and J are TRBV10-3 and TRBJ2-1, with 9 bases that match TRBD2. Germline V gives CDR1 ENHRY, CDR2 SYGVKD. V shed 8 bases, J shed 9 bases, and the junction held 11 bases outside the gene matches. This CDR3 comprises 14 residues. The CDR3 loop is CAIEPAGGRGEQFF. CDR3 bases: TGTGCCATCGAACCCGCGGGAGGGAGAGGTGAGCAGTTCTTC.

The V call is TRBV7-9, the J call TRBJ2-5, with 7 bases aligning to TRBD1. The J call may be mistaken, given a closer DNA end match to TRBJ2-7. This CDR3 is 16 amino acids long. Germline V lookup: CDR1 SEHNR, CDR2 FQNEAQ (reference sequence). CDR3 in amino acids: CASSFIGPRGINEQYF. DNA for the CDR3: TGTGCCAGCAGCTTCATAGGGCCCAGGGGGATCAACGAGCAGTACTTC.

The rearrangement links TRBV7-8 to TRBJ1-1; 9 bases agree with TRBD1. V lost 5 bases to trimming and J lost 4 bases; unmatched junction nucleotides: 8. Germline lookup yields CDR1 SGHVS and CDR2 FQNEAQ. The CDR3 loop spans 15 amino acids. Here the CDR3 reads CASSPRTGVVTEAFF. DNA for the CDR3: TGTGCCAGCAGCCCCCGGACAGGGGTCGTCACTGAAGCTTTCTTT.

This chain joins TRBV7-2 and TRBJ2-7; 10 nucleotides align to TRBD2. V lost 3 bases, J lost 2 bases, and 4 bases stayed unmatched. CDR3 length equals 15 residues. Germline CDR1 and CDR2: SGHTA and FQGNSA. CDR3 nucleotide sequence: TGTGCCAGCAGCTTTACTAGCGGGAATGCCTACGAGCAGTACTTC. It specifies CASSFTSGNAYEQYF.

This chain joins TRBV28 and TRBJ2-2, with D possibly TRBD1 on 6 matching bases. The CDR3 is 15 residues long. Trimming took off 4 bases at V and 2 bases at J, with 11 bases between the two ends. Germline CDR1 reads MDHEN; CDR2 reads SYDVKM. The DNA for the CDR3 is TGTGCCAGCAGTTCTCGGGACACAAACACCGGGGAGCTGTTTTTT. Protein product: CASSSRDTNTGELFF.

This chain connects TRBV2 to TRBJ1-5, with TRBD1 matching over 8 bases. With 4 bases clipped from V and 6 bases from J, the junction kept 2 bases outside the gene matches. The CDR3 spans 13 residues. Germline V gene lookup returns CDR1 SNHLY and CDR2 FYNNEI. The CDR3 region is CASSVRGLQPQHF. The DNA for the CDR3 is TGTGCCAGCAGTGTCAGGGGGCTTCAGCCCCAGCATTTT.

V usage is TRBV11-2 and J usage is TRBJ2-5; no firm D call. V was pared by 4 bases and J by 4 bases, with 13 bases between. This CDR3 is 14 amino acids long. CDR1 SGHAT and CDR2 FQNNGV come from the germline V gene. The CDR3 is CASSSRPRLETQYF. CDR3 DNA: TGTGCCAGCAGCTCGAGACCTAGGCTAGAGACCCAGTACTTC.

In DNA, the CDR3 is TGTGCCAGCAGTCTCATTCTAGCGGGGTTACAAGAGACCCAGTACTTC. It specifies CASSLILAGLQETQYF. V and J are TRBV28 and TRBJ2-5, with 9 positions matching TRBD2. The CDR3 is 16 amino acids. The V gene end was trimmed by 5 bases and the J gene end by 2 bases; junction bases not matched to a gene: 9. CDR1 and CDR2 (germline): MDHEN, SYDVKM.

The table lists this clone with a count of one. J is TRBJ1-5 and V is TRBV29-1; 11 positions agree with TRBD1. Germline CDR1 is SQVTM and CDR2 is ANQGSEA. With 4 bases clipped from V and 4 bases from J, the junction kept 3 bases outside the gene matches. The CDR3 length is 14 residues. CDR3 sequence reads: CSVAGQGGNQPQHF. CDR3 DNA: TGCAGCGTTGCGGGACAGGGGGGGAATCAGCCCCAGCATTTT.

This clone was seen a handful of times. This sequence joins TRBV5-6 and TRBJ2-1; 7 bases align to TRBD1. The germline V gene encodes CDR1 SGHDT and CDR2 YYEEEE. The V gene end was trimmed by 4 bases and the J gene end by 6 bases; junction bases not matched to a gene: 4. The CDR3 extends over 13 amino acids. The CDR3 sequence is CASSKTGPNEQFF. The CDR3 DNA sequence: TGTGCCAGCAGCAAGACAGGGCCCAATGAGCAGTTCTTC.

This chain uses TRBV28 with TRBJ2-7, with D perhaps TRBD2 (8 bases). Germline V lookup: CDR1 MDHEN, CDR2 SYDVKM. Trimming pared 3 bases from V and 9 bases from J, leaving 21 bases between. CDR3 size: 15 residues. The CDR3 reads CASSFQGGLVNGQYF. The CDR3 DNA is TGTGCCAGCAGTTTCCAGGGGGGACTAGTAAATGGGCAGTACTTC.

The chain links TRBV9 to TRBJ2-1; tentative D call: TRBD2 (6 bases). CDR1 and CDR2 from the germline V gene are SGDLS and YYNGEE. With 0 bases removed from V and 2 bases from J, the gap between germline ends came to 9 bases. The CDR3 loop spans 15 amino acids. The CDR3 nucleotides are TGTGCCAGCAGCGTAGATGGGGGGACCTACAATGAGCAGTTCTTC. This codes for CASSVDGGTYNEQFF.

Here the CDR3 DNA reads TGCGCCAGCAGCCAAGAGGAGGGGGCTAAATCAGGGCAGTACTTC. Translating gives CASSQEEGAKSGQYF. This chain links TRBV4-1 with TRBJ2-7, with TRBD1 as a possible D gene (7 bases). CDR3 length: 15 amino acids. Germline V gene data show CDR1 as MGHRA and CDR2 as YSYEKL. The V end lost 0 bases, the J end lost 9 bases, and 18 bases lay between the germline ends.

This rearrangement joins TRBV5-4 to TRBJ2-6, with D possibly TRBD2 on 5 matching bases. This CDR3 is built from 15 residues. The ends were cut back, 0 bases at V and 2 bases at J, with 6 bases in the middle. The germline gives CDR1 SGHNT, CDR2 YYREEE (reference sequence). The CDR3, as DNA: TGTGCCAGCAGCTTGGTGAGGGCTGGGGCCAACGTCCTGACTTTC. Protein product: CASSLVRAGANVLTF.

This CDR3 is CASSQGPGVAYEQYF. CDR3 DNA sequence: TGTGCCAGCAGCCAGGGGCCAGGGGTGGCCTACGAGCAGTACTTC. This rearrangement joins TRBV4-2 to TRBJ2-7; tentative D call: TRBD1 (6 bases). V was shortened by 3 bases and J by 2 bases, with 14 bases between the two germline ends. The germline V gene encodes CDR1 LGHNA and CDR2 YNFKEQ. The CDR3 runs 15 residues.

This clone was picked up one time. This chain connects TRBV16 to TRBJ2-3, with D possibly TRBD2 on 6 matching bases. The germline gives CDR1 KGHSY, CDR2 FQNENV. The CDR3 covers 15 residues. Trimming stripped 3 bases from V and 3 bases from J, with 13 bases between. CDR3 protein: CASSHGGTTTDTQYF. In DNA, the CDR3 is TGTGCCAGCAGCCACGGGGGTACTACGACAGATACGCAGTATTTT.

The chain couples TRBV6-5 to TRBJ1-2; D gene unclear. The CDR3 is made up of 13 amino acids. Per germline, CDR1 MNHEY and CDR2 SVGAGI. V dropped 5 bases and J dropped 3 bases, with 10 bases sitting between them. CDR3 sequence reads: CASSMTPDYGYTF. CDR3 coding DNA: TGTGCCAGCAGTATGACACCTGACTATGGCTACACCTTC.

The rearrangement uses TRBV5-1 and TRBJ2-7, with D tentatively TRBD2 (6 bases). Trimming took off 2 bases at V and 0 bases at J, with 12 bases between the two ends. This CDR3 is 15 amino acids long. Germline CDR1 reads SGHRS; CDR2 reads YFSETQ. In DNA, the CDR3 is TGCGCCAGCAGCTTAACGGGCGGGACCTCCTACGAGCAGTACTTC. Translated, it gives CASSLTGGTSYEQYF.

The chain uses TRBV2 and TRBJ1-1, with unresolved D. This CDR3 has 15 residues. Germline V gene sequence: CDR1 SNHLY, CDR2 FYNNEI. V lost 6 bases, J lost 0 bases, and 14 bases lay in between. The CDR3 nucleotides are TGTGCCAGCAGCCCTTTAGAACAGATGAACACTGAAGCTTTCTTT. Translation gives CASSPLEQMNTEAFF.

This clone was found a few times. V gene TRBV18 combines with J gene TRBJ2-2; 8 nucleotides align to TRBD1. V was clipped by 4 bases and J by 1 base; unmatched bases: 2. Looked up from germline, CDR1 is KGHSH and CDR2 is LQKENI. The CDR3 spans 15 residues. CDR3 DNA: TGTGCCAGCTCACGAGACAGGGGGAACACCGGGGAGCTGTTTTTT. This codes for CASSRDRGNTGELFF.

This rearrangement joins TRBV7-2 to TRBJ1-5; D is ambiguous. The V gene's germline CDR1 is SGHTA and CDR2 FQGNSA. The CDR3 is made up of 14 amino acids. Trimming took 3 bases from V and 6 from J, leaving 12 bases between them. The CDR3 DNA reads TGTGCCAGCAGCTTCGATCTTAGCGGTCAGCCCCAGCATTTT. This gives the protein CASSFDLSGQPQHF.

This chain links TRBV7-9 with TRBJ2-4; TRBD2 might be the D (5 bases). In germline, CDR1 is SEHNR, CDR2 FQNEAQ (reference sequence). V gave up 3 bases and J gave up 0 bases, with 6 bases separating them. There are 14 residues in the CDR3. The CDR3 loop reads CASSFREAKNIQYF. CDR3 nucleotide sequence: TGTGCCAGCAGCTTCCGGGAAGCCAAAAACATTCAGTACTTC.

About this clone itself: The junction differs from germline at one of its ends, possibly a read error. DNA of the CDR3: TGTGCCAGCAGTTTTAGAGCTCTGGGTTCTTACTCTGGGGCCAACGGCCTGACTTTC. This sequence encodes CASSFRALGSYSGANGLTF. The rearrangement joins TRBV27 to TRBJ2-6; a weak D match, TRBD1 (5 bases). The germline gives CDR1 MNHEY, CDR2 SMNVEV (reference sequence). The CDR3 loop spans 19 amino acids. Variable domain in full (rest from reference TRBV27 and TRBJ2-6): EAQVTQNPRYLITVTGKKLTVTCSQNMNHEYMSWYRQDPGLGLRQIYYSMNVEVTDKGDVPEGYKVSRKEKRNFPLILESPSPNQTSLYFCASSFRALGSYSGANGLTFGAGSRLTVL.